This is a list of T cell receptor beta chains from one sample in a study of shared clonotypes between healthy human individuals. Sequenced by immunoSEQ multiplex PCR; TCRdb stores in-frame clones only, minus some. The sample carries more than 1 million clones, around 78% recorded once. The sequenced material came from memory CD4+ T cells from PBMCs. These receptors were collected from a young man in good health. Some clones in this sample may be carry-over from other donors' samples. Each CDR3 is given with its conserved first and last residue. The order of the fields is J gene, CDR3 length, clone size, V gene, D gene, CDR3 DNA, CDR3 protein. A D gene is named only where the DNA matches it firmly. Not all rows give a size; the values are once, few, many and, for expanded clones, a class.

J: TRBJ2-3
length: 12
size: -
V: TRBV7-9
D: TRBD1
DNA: TGTGCCAGCAGCCCACAGGGGGATACGCAGTATTTT
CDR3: CASSPQGDTQYF

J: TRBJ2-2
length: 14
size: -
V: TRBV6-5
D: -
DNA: TGTGCCAGCATGGGGGGAAAATTCACCGGGGAGCTGTTTTTT
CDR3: CASMGGKFTGELFF

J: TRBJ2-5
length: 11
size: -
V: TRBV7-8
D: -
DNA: TGTGCCAGCAGCGCTCAGGAGACCCAGTACTTC
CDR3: CASSAQETQYF

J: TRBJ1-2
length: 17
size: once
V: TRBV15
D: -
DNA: TGTGCCACCAGCAGAGAGTTTAGCGGCTTCTCTAAGAGGGGCTACACCTTC
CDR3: CATSREFSGFSKRGYTF

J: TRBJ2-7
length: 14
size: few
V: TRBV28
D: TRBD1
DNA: TGTGCCAGCAGTTTACGGGACAGGGGGAGGGGTCGATACTTC
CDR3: CASSLRDRGRGRYF

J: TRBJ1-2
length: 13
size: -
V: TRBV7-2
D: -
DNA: TGTGCCAGCAGCCCCGGGTCGTGGTATGGCTACACCTTC
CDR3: CASSPGSWYGYTF

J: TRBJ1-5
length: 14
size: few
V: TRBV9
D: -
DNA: TGTGCCAGCAGCGTAGGGGATAGCAATCAGCCCCAGCATTTT
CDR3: CASSVGDSNQPQHF

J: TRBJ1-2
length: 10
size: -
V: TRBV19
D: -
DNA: TGTGCCAGCTTCGGGGCCCTCTTCACCTTC
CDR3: CASFGALFTF

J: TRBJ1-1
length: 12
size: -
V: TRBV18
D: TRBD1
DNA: TGTGCCAGCTCACCTGGGACAGTAGAAGCTTTCTTT
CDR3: CASSPGTVEAFF

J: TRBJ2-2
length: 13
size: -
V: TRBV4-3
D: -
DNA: TGCGCCAGCAGCCGAGGGGAGGACGGGGAGCTGTTTTTT
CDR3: CASSRGEDGELFF

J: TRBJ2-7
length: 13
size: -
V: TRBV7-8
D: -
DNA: TGTGCCAGCAGCCCCGATAACCCCTACGAGCAGTACTTC
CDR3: CASSPDNPYEQYF

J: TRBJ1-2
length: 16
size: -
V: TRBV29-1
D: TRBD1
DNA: TGCAGCGTTGAAAGGGGTTGGGGACAGGGGCCCTATGGCTACACCTTC
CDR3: CSVERGWGQGPYGYTF

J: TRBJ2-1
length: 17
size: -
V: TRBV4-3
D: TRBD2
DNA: TGCGCCAGCAGCCAGGGACTAGCGGCGAACTTCTACAATGAGCAGTTCTTC
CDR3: CASSQGLAANFYNEQFF

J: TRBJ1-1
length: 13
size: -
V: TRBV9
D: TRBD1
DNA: TGTGCCAGCAAAGGATCCCAGGGGGCTGAAGCTTTCTTT
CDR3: CASKGSQGAEAFF

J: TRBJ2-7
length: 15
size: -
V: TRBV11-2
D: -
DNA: TGTGCCAGCAGCTTAAGCCCCCAGGACTCCTACGAGCAGTACTTC
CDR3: CASSLSPQDSYEQYF

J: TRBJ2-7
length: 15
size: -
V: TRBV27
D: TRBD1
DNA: TGTGCCAGCAGCGAACGGACAGGGGGGCGCTACGAGCAGTACTTC
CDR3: CASSERTGGRYEQYF

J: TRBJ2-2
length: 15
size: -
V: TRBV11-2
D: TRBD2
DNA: TGTGCCAGCAGCATGACTAGCGGGGACTCCGGGGAGCTGTTTTTT
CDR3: CASSMTSGDSGELFF

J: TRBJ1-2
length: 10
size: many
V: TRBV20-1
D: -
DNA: TGCAGTGCCCACAACTATGGCTACACCTTC
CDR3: CSAHNYGYTF

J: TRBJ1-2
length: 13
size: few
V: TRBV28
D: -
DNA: TGTGCCAGCAGCTCCGGACAGCTCTATGGCTACACCTTC
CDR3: CASSSGQLYGYTF

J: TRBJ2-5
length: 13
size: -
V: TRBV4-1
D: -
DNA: TGCGCCAGCAGCCCTCAGGGGAGAGAGACCCAGTACTTC
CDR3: CASSPQGRETQYF

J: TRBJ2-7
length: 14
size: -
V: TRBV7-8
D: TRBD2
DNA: TGTGCCAGCAGCCCCCGGGAGGGCGACTACGAGCAGTACTTC
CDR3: CASSPREGDYEQYF

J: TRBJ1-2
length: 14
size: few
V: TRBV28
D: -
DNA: TGTGCCAGCAGTCCCCTAGTGGGCGCTTGGGGCTACACCTTC
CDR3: CASSPLVGAWGYTF

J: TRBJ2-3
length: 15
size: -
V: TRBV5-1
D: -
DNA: TGCGCCAGCAGAATCGGACCGTCTGGCACAGATACGCAGTATTTT
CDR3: CASRIGPSGTDTQYF

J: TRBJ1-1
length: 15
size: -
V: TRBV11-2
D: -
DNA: TGTGCCAGCACATCCATCGCGGGGCGGCACACTGAAGCTTTCTTT
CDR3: CASTSIAGRHTEAFF

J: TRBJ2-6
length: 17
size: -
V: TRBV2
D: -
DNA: TGTGCCAGTCGACCCCGGCCGTCCCCTTCTGGGGCCAACGTCCTGACTTTC
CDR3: CASRPRPSPSGANVLTF

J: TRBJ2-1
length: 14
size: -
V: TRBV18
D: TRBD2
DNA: TGTGCCAGCTCACCCCTAGCGGGATTGGTGGAGCAGTTCTTC
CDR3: CASSPLAGLVEQFF

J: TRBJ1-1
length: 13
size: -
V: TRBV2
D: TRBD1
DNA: TGTGCCAGCAGTGTGGACAGGACCACTGAAGCTTTCTTT
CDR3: CASSVDRTTEAFF

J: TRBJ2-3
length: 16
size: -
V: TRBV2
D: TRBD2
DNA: TGTGCCAGCAGTGCAGGTAGCGGGAGGAGCACAGATACGCAGTATTTT
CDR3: CASSAGSGRSTDTQYF

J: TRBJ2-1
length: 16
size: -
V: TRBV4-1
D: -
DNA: TGCGCCAGCAGCCAAGATAAGGGGGACATCTACAATGAGCAGTTCTTC
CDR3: CASSQDKGDIYNEQFF

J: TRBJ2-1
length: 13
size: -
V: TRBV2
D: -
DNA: TGTGCCACCAAGCTCCCGGCCTACAATGAGCAGTTCTTC
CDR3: CATKLPAYNEQFF

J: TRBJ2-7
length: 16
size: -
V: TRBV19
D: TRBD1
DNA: TGTGCCAGTAGTCCTAAAAGAAGGACAGGGATCTACGAGCAGTACTTC
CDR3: CASSPKRRTGIYEQYF

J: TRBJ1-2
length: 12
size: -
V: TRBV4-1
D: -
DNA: TGCGCCAGCAGCCGGGAGGAATATGGCTACACCTTC
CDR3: CASSREEYGYTF

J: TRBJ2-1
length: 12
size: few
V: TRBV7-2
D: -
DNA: TGTGCCAGCAGGCGAACCCTTGGAGAGCAGTTCTTC
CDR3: CASRRTLGEQFF

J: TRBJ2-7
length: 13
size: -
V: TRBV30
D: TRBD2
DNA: TGTGCCTGGAGATCTAGCGGGAGTCACGAGCAGTACTTC
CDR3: CAWRSSGSHEQYF

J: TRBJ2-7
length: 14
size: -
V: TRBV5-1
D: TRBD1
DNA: TGCGCCAGCAGCTGGGGGACAGATAGTTACGAGCAGTACTTC
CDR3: CASSWGTDSYEQYF

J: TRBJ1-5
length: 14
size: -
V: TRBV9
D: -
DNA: TGTGCCAGCAGCCTTCGACCCTCGGATCAGCCCCAGCATTTT
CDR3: CASSLRPSDQPQHF

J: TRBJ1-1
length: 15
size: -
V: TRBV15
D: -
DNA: TGTGCCACCAGCAGGGTGACAGCCTTGAACACTGAAGCTTTCTTT
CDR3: CATSRVTALNTEAFF

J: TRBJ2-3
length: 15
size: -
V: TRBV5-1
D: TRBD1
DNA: TGCGCCAGCAGCTTACGACAGGGCTCCACAGATACGCAGTATTTT
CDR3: CASSLRQGSTDTQYF

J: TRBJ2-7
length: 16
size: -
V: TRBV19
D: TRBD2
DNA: TGTGCCAGTAGTATGAGGCTAGCGGGAGGTCCCTACGAGCAGTACTTC
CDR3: CASSMRLAGGPYEQYF

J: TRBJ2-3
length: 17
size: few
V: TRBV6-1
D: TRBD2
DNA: TGTGCCAGCAGTGACCCGAGGACTAGCGGATTCACAGATACGCAGTATTTT
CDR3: CASSDPRTSGFTDTQYF

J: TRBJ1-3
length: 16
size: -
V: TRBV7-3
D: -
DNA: TGTGCCAGCAGCTTAACAACTCCGGGCTCTGGAAACACCATATATTTT
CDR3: CASSLTTPGSGNTIYF

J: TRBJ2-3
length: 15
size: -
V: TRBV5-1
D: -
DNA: TGCGCCAGCAGCTTGGTGGGCAGAAGCACAGATACGCAGTATTTT
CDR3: CASSLVGRSTDTQYF

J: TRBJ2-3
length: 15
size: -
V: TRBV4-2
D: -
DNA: TGTGCCAGCAGCCAAGATCACCGGGGCGCAGATACGCAGTATTTT
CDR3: CASSQDHRGADTQYF

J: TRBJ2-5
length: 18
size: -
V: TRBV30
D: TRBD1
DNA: TGTGCCTGGAGTGGACAAAAACCGGGACAGCCTTACCAAGAGACCCAGTACTTC
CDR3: CAWSGQKPGQPYQETQYF

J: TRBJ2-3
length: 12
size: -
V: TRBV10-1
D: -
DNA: TGCGCCAGCAGTGACGGCGGAGATACGCAGTATTTT
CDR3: CASSDGGDTQYF

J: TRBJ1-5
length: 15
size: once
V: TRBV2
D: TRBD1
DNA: TGTGCCAGCAGTGGGGCAGGGGGCAACGATCAGCCCCAGCATTTT
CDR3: CASSGAGGNDQPQHF

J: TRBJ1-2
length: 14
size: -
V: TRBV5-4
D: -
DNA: TGTGCCAGCAGCGCGCCGACAGCCTCATATGGCTACACCTTC
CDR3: CASSAPTASYGYTF

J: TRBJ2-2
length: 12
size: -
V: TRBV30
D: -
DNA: TGTGCCTGGAGCCCTAACACCGGGGAGCTGTTTTTT
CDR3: CAWSPNTGELFF

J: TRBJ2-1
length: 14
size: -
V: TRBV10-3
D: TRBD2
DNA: TGTGCCATCAGCCGGGGCGGCCCGGGGGGTGAGCAGTTCTTC
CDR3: CAISRGGPGGEQFF

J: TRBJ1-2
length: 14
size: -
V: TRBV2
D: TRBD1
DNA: TGTGCCAGCAGCGTCGGGACAGGGGAGTATGGCTACACCTTC
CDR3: CASSVGTGEYGYTF